This record covers a single T cell receptor (beta chain). The antigen is undetermined. The study ran its PCR with 60 Vbeta and 13 Jbeta primers. Here immunoSEQ multiplex PCR was the method, and the copy in TCRdb shows in-frame clones only, minus some. In the table there are 150,000 or so clones, 70% to 90% of which are singletons. The sample originates from a study of cytomegalovirus exposure and HLA in healthy donors. The overall study: The Caucasian-associated ancestry cluster contained about four fifths of the 300 to 450 genotyped donors.

Trimming removed 2 bases at V and 2 bases at J, with 6 bases between. CDR1 MNHEY and CDR2 SMNVEV come from the germline V gene (reference sequence). The CDR3 is 13 amino acids. Whole-study findings and limits: As a later analysis revealed, most CMV-associated TCR beta chains appeared HLA-restricted. Later analysis identified a missense DCLRE1C variant that was linked to TCR beta V- and J-gene trimming. Earlier results showed most TCR beta V segments being productive about 87% or about 30% of the time.

The sequence was obtained from a man aged 18 to 35 in good health and CMV-seropositive. The gene calls are TRBV27 and TRBJ1-1; D gene ambiguous. What was sequenced was PBMCs. DNA for the CDR3: TGTGCCAGCAGTTTACGCGGAAACACTGAAGCTTTCTTT. Translation gives CASSLRGNTEAFF.